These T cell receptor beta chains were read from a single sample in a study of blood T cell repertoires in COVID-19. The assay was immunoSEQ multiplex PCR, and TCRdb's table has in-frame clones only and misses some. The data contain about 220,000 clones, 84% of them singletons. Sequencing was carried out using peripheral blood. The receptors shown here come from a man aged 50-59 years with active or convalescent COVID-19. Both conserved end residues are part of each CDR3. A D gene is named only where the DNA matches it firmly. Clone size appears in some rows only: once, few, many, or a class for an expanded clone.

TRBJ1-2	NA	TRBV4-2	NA	TGTGCCAGCAGCCAAGATTTAGTCGGGTTTGGCTACACCTTC	CASSQDLVGFGYTF
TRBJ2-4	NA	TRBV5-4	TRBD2	TGTGCCAGCAGCTTGGGTTCTAGCGGAGAAAACATTCAGTACTTC	CASSLGSSGENIQYF
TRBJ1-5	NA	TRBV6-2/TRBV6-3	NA	TGTGCCAGCAGTTATAGCGGGGCTCGGGGCAATCAGCCCCAGCATTTT	CASSYSGARGNQPQHF
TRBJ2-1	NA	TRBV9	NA	TGTGCCAGCAGCCCGAGCCCTACGTCCCCCATTAACAATGAGCAGTTCTTC	CASSPSPTSPINNEQFF
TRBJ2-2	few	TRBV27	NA	TGTGCCAGCAGTCCACGTCCCCGGGACACCGGGGAGCTGTTTTTT	CASSPRPRDTGELFF
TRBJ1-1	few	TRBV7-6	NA	TGTGCCAGCAGCCCCATTCAGGCCCCTGGGGGCTCTGCTTTCTTT	CASSPIQAPGGSAFF
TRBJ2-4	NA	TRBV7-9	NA	TGTGCCAGCAGCCCAGTTGAGGCCGGGGCCAAAAACATTCAGTACTTC	CASSPVEAGAKNIQYF
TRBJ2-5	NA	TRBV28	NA	TGTGCCAGCACTTATCCGTACCAAGAGACCCAGTACTTC	CASTYPYQETQYF
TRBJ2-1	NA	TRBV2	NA	TGTGCCAGCAGTAAGGAGTCAGGACTCGGGGTTGGTGAGCAGTTCTTC	CASSKESGLGVGEQFF
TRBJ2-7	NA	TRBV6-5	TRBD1	TGTGCCAGCAGCCGAGGGGGCCGGAGCTCCTACGAGCAGTACTTC	CASSRGGRSSYEQYF
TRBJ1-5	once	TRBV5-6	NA	TGTGCCAGCAGCCCCACAAGATCCAATCAGCCCCAGCATTTT	CASSPTRSNQPQHF
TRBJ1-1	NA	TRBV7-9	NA	TGTGCCAGCAGCTTTGGAGGGGACCCGAACACTGAAGCTTTCTTT	CASSFGGDPNTEAFF
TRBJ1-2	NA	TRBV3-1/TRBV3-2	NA	TGTGCCAGCAGCCACCGCACAGGCCCAGGAGGCTACACCTTC	CASSHRTGPGGYTF
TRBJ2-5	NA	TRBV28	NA	TGTGCCAGCAGTTCGGCCCCGACAGCACAAGAGACCCAGTACTTC	CASSSAPTAQETQYF
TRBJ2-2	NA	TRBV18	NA	TGTGCCAGCTCACCGGTAGGGGTGAACACCGGGGAGCTGTTTTTT	CASSPVGVNTGELFF
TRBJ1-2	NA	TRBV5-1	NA	TGCGCCAGCCAGCTTACAGGGTCCTATGGCTACACCTTC	CASQLTGSYGYTF
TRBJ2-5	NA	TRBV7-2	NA	TGTGCCAGCAGCTTAGTCAGGGAAGAGACCCAGTACTTC	CASSLVREETQYF
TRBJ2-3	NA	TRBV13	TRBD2	TGTGCCAGCAGCCTTCTCGGACTAGCGAGCACAGATACGCAGTATTTT	CASSLLGLASTDTQYF
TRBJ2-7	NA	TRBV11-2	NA	TGTGCCAGCAGCCCCCAACGGGATAGCTACGAGCAGTACTTC	CASSPQRDSYEQYF
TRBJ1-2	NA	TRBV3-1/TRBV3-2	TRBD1	TGTGCCAGCAGCCCCCCCCCGGACAGGGGTGGGTATGGCTACACCTTC	CASSPPPDRGGYGYTF
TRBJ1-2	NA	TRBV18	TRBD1	TGTGCCAGCTCAACGGACAGGGGCGGTAACTATGGCTACACCTTC	CASSTDRGGNYGYTF
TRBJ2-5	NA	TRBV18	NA	TGTGCCAGCTCTGCCACAGGGGAGACCCAGTACTTC	CASSATGETQYF
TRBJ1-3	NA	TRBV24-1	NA	TGTGCCACCAGGGGTACAGGTTCTGGAAACACCATATATTTT	CATRGTGSGNTIYF
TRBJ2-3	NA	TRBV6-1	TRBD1	TGTGCCAGCAGTGAAAGAGGACAGGGTTGGATTGATACGCAGTATTTT	CASSERGQGWIDTQYF
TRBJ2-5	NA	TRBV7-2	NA	TGTGCCAGCAGCTTAAAGGCGGGGACGACCCAGTACTTC	CASSLKAGTTQYF
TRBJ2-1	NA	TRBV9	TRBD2	TGTGCCAGCAGTGGCCTACGCGGGGGGGCCGATAATGAGCAGTTCTTC	CASSGLRGGADNEQFF
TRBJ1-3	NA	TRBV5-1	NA	TGCGCCAGCAGCCCAGGACAAGGAGGAAACACCATATATTTT	CASSPGQGGNTIYF
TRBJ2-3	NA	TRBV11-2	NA	TGTGCCAGCAGCTTGTCCGGGGGGACAGGCTACACAGATACGCAGTATTTT	CASSLSGGTGYTDTQYF
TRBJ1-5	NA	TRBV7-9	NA	TGTGCCAGCAGCTTAGAGGAGGGTAGAGGCAATCAGCCCCAGCATTTT	CASSLEEGRGNQPQHF
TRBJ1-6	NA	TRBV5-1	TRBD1	TGCGCCAGCAGCACGGGACAGGCCGAAGGTCCCCTCCACTTT	CASSTGQAEGPLHF
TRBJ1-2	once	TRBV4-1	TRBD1	TGCGCCAGCAGCCAAAGGGACAGCTATGGCTACACCTTC	CASSQRDSYGYTF
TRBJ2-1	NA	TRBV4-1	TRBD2	TGCGCCAGCAGCCAAGATGTGAACGGTGGACTAGCGGCCGACAATGAGCAGTTCTTC	CASSQDVNGGLAADNEQFF